A single sample is the source of the 16 T cell receptor beta chains below, sequenced in a study of blood T cells in healthy people across ages (dated by TCRdb to between 2014 and 2016). Receptor libraries were prepared by 5' RACE. Data came from an Illumina HiSeq 2500. The second PCR ran for roughly 6 to 11 cycles and used a J-beta primer mix along with a sample-barcoded 5' primer. Using fastp at Q25 and MiXCR, TCRdb reprocessed the public reads and kept productive beta chains. Entries that share a CDR3 protein sequence are merged under the most common genes and DNA. The sample contains about 970,000 distinct CDR3 sequences, 51% of them found a single time. The leading ten clones occupy about a fifth of the sample. The sequenced sample was blood. The receptors originated from a woman aged 55-70 years in good health.

The rearrangement links TRBV28 to TRBJ2-5, with a tentative D call TRBD1 (6 bases). The J call is in doubt because the DNA end fits TRBJ2-7 better. The CDR3 has 13 residues. In germline, CDR1 is MDHEN, CDR2 SYDVKM. The CDR3 bases are TGTGCCAGCAATTCAGGGGCGGCCTACGAGCAGTACTTC. Protein product: CASNSGAAYEQYF.

This chain connects TRBV2 to TRBJ2-3; 9 nucleotides line up with TRBD2. The CDR3 is 16 amino acids. Per germline, CDR1 SNHLY and CDR2 FYNNEI. After removal of 5 bases from V and 2 bases from J, the junction contained 8 bases not matched to a gene. CDR3 sequence: CASSPRVAGATDTQYF. The CDR3 coding sequence is TGTGCCAGCAGTCCCCGGGTAGCGGGAGCCACAGATACGCAGTATTTT.

The V and J genes are TRBV18 and TRBJ1-1; 8 bases are shared with TRBD1. Germline CDR1 is KGHSH and CDR2 is LQKENI. The CDR3 runs 14 residues. The junction had 7 bases not matched to a gene; V was cut back by 1 base and J by 9 bases. CDR3 bases: TGTGCCAGCTCACCACAGGAAGGACAGGGAAAAGCTTTCTTT. This codes for CASSPQEGQGKAFF. The full variable domain, its missing parts supplied by reference TRBV18 and TRBJ1-1, is NAGVMQNPRHLVRRRGQEARLRCSPMKGHSHVYWYRQLPEEGLKFMVYLQKENIIDESGMPKERFSAEFPKEGPSILRIQQVVRGDSAAYFCASSPQEGQGKAFFGQGTRLTVV.

The V gene is TRBV28, the J gene TRBJ2-5, with D unresolved. The DNA end lines up better with TRBJ2-7; the J call may be wrong. In germline, CDR1 is MDHEN, CDR2 SYDVKM. The CDR3 is 16 amino acids. This CDR3 is CASSLYLRTEEYEQYF. The CDR3 DNA follows: TGTGCCAGCAGTTTATACCTCCGGACGGAAGAATACGAGCAGTACTTC.

The chain has TRBV5-6 and TRBJ1-4; D is possibly TRBD1 (5 bases). The germline gives CDR1 SGHDT, CDR2 YYEEEE. Trimming removed 0 bases from V and 7 bases from J, with 13 bases in between. The CDR3 contains 15 residues. In DNA form, the CDR3 reads TGTGCCAGCAGCTTGGTCGGAGGGGAAGGTGAAAAACTGTTTTTT. This gives the protein CASSLVGGEGEKLFF. Full variable domain (missing parts from reference TRBV5-6 and TRBJ1-4): DAGVTQSPTHLIKTRGQQVTLRCSPKSGHDTVSWYQQALGQGPQFIFQYYEEEERQRGNFPDRFSGHQFPNYSSELNVNALLLGDSALYLCASSLVGGEGEKLFFGSGTQLSVL.

J is TRBJ2-1 and V is TRBV11-1; 8 bases agree with TRBD2. Germline assignment: CDR1 SGHAT and CDR2 FQDESV (reference sequence). The CDR3 runs to 14 residues. The V and J ends lost 6 bases and 0 bases, in that order; junction bases with no gene match: 1. CDR3 nucleotide sequence: TGTGCCAGCAGGCGGGAGGTCTCCTACAATGAGCAGTTCTTC. Translated, it gives CASRREVSYNEQFF.

This chain links TRBV20-1 with TRBJ2-7, with 9 bases identical to TRBD2. The CDR3 runs to 19 residues. The germline V gene has CDR1 DFQATT and CDR2 SNEGSKA (reference sequence). V was clipped by 0 bases and J by 0 bases; unmatched bases: 15. CDR3 in amino acids: CSARDNLPGAGGSSYEQYF. CDR3 bases: TGCAGTGCTAGAGATAATCTCCCAGGAGCGGGGGGAAGCTCCTACGAGCAGTACTTC.

V usage is TRBV6-5 and J usage is TRBJ1-4; D is possibly TRBD1 (6 bases). Trimming removed 5 bases at V and 4 bases at J, with 11 bases between. Germline CDR1 and CDR2: MNHEY and SVGAGI. There are 14 residues in the CDR3. The CDR3 spells CASSRTASNEKLFF. The CDR3 DNA reads TGTGCCAGCAGTCGGACAGCTAGTAATGAAAAACTGTTTTTT.

CDR3 coding DNA: TGCAGCGCCCTACAGGGTGGGGGCCCCCAGGATACGCAGTATTTT. This codes for CSALQGGGPQDTQYF. The chain employs TRBV29-1 and TRBJ2-3; D is possibly TRBD1 (6 bases). The CDR3 runs 15 residues. Looked up from germline, CDR1 is SQVTM and CDR2 is ANQGSEA. Trimming removed 7 bases at V and 6 bases at J, with 23 bases between.

This chain joins TRBV6-6 and TRBJ1-5; maybe TRBD1 (5 bases). Trimming left V 5 bases short and J 3 bases short, with 17 bases between. Germline V gene lookup returns CDR1 MNHNY and CDR2 SVGAGI (reference sequence). This CDR3 region has 16 residues. The CDR3 DNA sequence: TGTGCCAGCAGTGATCAGGGTTTCCGAAACAATCAGCCCCAGCATTTT. Amino acid sequence: CASSDQGFRNNQPQHF.

The chain recombines TRBV20-1 with TRBJ2-3, with D hard to call. The CDR3 is 13 residues long. The ends were cut back, 2 bases at V and 2 bases at J, with 8 bases in the middle. CDR1 and CDR2 from the germline V gene are DFQATT and SNEGSKA (reference sequence). The CDR3 DNA sequence: TGCAGTGCTAGATGGGCAAACACAGATACGCAGTATTTT. Its translation: CSARWANTDTQYF.

This clonotype was counted only a few times. The chain is built from TRBV7-9 and TRBJ2-3; D tentatively fits TRBD1 or TRBD2 (5 bases each). Germline assignment: CDR1 SEHNR and CDR2 FQNEAQ (reference sequence). This CDR3 has 14 amino acids. Trimming stripped 4 bases from V and 2 bases from J, with 10 bases between. The CDR3 DNA follows: TGTGCCAGCAGCTCCCGGGACGTCACAGATACGCAGTATTTT. Residues: CASSSRDVTDTQYF.

This clonotype was counted only a few times. The genes are TRBV12-3 or TRBV12-4 and TRBJ2-3, with 8 positions matching TRBD2. This CDR3 spans 15 amino acids. V lost 4 bases to trimming and J lost 5 bases; unmatched junction nucleotides: 8. In nucleotides, the CDR3 is TGTGCCAGCAGTTCCCCGGGACTAGTTATAGATACGCAGTATTTT. It codes for CASSSPGLVIDTQYF.

The genes are TRBV3-1 and TRBJ2-1; D call uncertain. CDR1 and CDR2 from the germline V gene are LGHDT and YNNKEL (reference sequence). Trimming stripped 0 bases from V and 6 bases from J, with 9 bases between. CDR3 length equals 14 residues. In nucleotides, the CDR3 is TGTGCCAGCAGCCAAGATGGAATAGTCAATGAGCAGTTCTTC. Its protein product is CASSQDGIVNEQFF.

J is TRBJ2-3 and V is TRBV6-5; 9 nucleotides match TRBD1. The CDR3 is made up of 16 amino acids. Germline assignment: CDR1 MNHEY and CDR2 SVGAGI. Unmatched junction bases numbered 10, after V lost 5 bases and J lost 4 bases. The CDR3 DNA follows: TGTGCCAGCAGTCGAACATACAGGGGGCGCGCAGATACGCAGTATTTT. This codes for CASSRTYRGRADTQYF.

The chain carries TRBV7-2 and TRBJ2-1; TRBD2 aligns across 9 bases. The CDR3 totals 12 residues. Germline V CDR1 and CDR2: SGHTA, FQGNSA. V lost 5 bases to trimming and J lost 13 bases; unmatched junction nucleotides: 6. DNA of the CDR3: TGTGCCAGCAGCCCCGGCGGGAGGGCCCAGTTCTTC. It specifies CASSPGGRAQFF. Full variable domain (outside the CDR3, taken from reference TRBV7-2 and TRBJ2-1): GAGVSQSPSNKVTEKGKDVELRCDPISGHTALYWYRQSLGQGLEFLIYFQGNSAPDKSGLPSDRFSAERTGGSVSTLTIQRTQQEDSAVYLCASSPGGRAQFFGPGTRLTVL.